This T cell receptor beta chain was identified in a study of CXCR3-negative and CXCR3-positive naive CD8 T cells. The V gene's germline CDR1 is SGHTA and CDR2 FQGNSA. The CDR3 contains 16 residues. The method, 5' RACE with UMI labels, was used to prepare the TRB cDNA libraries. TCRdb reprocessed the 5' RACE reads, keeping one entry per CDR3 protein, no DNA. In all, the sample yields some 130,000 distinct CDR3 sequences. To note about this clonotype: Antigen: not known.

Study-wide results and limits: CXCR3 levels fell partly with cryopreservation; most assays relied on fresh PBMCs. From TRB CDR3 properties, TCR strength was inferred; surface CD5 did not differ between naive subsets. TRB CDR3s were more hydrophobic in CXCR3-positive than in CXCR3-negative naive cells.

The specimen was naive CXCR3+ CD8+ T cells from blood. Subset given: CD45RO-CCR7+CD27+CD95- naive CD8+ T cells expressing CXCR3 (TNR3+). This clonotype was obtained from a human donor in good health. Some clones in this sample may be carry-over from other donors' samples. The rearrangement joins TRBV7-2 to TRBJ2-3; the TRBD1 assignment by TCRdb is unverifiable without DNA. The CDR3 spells CASNFPRGMSTDTQYF.